This T cell receptor beta chain was profiled in a study of immune heterogeneity within non-small cell lung tumors. Whole-study context: Tumor histology was classified as squamous cell carcinoma in a few cases, non-squamous carcinoma in 10 and not otherwise specified in 1.

General observations from the study: Patients largely differed in their high-frequency T-cell receptor beta clonotypes. Identical dominant CDR3 beta clonotypes recurred across tumor sites within a patient, alongside site-unique high-frequency clones.

This clonotype was observed at least ten times. The target antigen is unknown. There are 18 residues in the CDR3. The germline V gene encodes CDR1 SGHRS and CDR2 YFSETQ. V lost 4 bases and J lost 1, with 18 bases in between. Multiplex PCR (32 V and 13 J primers) was used to amplify the TCR beta CDR3. From the multiplex PCR reads, TCRdb called clonotypes with MiXCR, one entry per CDR3 protein. The sample records around 15,000 distinct CDR3 sequences, over 25% being singletons. The starting template was genomic DNA from bulk tumor, approximately 600 ng per sample. Several biopsies were spaced far apart within each primary tumor and obtained as surgery took place. These patients got curative surgery after being newly diagnosed with untreated non-small cell lung cancer. The donors had newly diagnosed non-small cell lung cancer and underwent surgery intended to cure it.

This clonotype was sampled from a woman aged 50 to 65 with non-small cell lung cancer. Material: lung tumor tissue. The rearrangement joins TRBV5-1 to TRBJ2-6; D possibly uses TRBD1 or TRBD2 (5 bases each). As DNA, the CDR3 is TGCGCCAGCAGCACGAGTCCCCCAGGGAGTTCTGGGGCCAACGTCCTGACTTTC. Translated: CASSTSPPGSSGANVLTF.